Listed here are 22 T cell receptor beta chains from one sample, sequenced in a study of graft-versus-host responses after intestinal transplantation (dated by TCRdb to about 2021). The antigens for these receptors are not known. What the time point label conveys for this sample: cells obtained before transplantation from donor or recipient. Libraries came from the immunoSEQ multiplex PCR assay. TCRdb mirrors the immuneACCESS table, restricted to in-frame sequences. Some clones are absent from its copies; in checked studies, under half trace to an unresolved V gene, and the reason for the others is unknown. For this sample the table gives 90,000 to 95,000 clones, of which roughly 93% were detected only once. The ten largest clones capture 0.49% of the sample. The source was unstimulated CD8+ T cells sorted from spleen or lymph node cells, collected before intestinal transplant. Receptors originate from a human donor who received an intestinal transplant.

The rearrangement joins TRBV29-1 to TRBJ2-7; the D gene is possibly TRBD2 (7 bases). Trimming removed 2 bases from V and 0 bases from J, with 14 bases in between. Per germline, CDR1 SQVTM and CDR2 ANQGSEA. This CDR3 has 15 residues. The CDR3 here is CSVEWLRGHSYEQYF. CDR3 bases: TGCAGCGTTGAATGGTTGCGGGGGCACTCCTACGAGCAGTACTTC.

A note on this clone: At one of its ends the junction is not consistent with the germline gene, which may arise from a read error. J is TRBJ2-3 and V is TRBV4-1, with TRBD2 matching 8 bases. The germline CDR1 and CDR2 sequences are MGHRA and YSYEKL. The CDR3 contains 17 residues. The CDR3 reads CASSQDLTSGHTGTQYF. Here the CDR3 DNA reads TGCGCCAGCAGCCAAGATTTAACTAGCGGACATACAGGTACGCAGTATTTT.

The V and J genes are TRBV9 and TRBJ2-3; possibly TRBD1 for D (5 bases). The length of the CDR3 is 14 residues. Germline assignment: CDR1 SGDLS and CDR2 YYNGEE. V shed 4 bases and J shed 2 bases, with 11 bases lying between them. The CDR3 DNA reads TGTGCCAGCAGCCTTGGACATATCACAGATACGCAGTATTTT. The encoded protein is CASSLGHITDTQYF. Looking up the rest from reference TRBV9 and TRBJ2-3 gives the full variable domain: DSGVTQTPKHLITATGQRVTLRCSPRSGDLSVYWYQQSLDQGLQFLIQYYNGEERAKGNILERFSAQQFPDLHSELNLSSLELGDSALYFCASSLGHITDTQYFGPGTRLTVL.

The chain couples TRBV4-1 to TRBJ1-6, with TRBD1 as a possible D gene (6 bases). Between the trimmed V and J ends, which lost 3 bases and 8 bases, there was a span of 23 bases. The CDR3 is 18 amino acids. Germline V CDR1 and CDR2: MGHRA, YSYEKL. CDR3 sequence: CASSHKDSSTFQDSPLHF. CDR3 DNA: TGCGCCAGCAGCCATAAGGACAGTAGTACTTTTCAGGATTCACCCCTCCACTTT.

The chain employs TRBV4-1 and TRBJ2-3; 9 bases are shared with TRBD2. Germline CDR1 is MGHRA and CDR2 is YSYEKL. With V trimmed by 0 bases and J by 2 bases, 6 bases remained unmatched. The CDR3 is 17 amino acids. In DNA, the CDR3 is TGCGCCAGCAGCCAAGATCGGGCGGGGGGGGCCACAGATACGCAGTATTTT. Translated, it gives CASSQDRAGGATDTQYF.

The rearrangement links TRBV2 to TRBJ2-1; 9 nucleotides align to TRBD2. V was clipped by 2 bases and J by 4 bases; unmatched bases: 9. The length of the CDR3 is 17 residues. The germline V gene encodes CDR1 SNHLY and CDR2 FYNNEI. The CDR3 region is CASSESAGGPTYNEQFF. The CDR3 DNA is TGTGCCAGCAGTGAAAGCGCGGGAGGGCCAACGTACAATGAGCAGTTCTTC.

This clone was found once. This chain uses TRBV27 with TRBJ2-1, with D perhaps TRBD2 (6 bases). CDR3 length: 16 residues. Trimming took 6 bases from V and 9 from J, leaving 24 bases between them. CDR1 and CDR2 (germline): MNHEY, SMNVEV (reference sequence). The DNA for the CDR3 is TGTGCCAGCAGCGAACCACCAGCGGGCGCTTATGGTGAGCAGTTCTTC. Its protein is CASSEPPAGAYGEQFF.

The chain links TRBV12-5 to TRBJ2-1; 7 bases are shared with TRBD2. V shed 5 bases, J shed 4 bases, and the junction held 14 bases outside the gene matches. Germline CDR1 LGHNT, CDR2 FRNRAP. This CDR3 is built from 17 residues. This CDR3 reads CASGPIRGGRTYNEQFF. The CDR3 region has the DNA TGTGCTAGTGGTCCAATTAGAGGCGGGAGAACTTACAATGAGCAGTTCTTC.

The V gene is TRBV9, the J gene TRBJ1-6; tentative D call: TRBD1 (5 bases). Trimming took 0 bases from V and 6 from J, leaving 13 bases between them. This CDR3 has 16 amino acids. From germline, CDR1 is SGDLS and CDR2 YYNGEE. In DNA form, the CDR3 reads TGTGCCAGCAGCGTAGAAGGGGATACTGCTAATTCACCCCTCCACTTT. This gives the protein CASSVEGDTANSPLHF.

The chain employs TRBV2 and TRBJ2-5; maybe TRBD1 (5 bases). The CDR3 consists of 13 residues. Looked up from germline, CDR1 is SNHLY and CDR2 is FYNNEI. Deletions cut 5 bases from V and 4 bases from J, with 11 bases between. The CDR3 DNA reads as TGTGCCAGCAGTAAACCTCAGGGAGAGACCCAGTACTTC. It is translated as CASSKPQGETQYF.

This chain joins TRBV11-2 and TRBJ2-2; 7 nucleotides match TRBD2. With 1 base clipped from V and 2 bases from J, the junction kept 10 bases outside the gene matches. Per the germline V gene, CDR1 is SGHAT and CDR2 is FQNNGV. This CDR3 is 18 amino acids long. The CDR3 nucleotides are TGTGCCAGCAGCTTAGGTATAGCGGGCGGACTAAACACCGGGGAGCTGTTTTTT. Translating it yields CASSLGIAGGLNTGELFF. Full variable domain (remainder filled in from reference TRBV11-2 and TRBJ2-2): EAGVAQSPRYKIIEKRQSVAFWCNPISGHATLYWYQQILGQGPKLLIQFQNNGVVDDSQLPKDRFSAERLKGVDSTLKIQPAKLEDSAVYLCASSLGIAGGLNTGELFFGEGSRLTVL.

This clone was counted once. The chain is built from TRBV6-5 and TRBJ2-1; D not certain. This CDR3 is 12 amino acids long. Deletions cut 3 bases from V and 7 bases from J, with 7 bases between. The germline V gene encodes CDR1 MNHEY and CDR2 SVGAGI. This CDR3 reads CASSYGRNEQFF. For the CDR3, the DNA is TGTGCCAGCAGTTATGGCCGAAATGAGCAGTTCTTC.

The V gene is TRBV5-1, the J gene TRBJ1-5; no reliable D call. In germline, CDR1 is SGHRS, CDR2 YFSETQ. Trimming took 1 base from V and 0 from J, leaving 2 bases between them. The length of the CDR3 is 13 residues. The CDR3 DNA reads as TGCGCCAGCAGCTTGTATAGCAATCAGCCCCAGCATTTT. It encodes CASSLYSNQPQHF. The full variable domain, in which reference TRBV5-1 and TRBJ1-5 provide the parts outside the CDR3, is KAGVTQTPRYLIKTRGQQVTLSCSPISGHRSVSWYQQTPGQGLQFLFEYFSETQRNKGNFPGRFSGRQFSNSRSEMNVSTLELGDSALYLCASSLYSNQPQHFGDGTRLSIL.

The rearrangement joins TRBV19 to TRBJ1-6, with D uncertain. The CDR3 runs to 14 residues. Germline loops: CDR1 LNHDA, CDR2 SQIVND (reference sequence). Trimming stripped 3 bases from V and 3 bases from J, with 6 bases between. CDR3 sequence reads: CASSMSSYNSPLHF. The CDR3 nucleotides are TGTGCCAGTAGTATGTCCAGCTATAATTCACCCCTCCACTTT. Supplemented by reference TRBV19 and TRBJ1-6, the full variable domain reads DGGITQSPKYLFRKEGQNVTLSCEQNLNHDAMYWYRQDPGQGLRLIYYSQIVNDFQKGDIAEGYSVSREKKESFPLTVTSAQKNPTAFYLCASSMSSYNSPLHFGNGTRLTVT.

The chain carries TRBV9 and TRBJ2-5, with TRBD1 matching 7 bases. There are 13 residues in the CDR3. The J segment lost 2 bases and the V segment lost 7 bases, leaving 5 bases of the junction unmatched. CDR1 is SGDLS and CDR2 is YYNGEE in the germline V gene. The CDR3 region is CASGRDRQETQYF. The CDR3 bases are TGTGCCAGCGGTCGGGACAGACAAGAGACCCAGTACTTC.

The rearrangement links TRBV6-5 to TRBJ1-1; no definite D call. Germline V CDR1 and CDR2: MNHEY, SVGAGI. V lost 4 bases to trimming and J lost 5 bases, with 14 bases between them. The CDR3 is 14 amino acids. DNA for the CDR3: TGTGCCAGCAGTTTCCGTTCAGGTTCGACTGAAGCTTTCTTT. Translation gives CASSFRSGSTEAFF.

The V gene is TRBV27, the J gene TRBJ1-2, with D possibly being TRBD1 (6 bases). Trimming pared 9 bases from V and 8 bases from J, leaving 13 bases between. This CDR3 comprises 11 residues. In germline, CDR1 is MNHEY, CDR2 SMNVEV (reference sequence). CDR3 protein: CASRTVVGYTF. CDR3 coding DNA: TGTGCCAGTCGGACAGTGGTGGGCTACACCTTC.

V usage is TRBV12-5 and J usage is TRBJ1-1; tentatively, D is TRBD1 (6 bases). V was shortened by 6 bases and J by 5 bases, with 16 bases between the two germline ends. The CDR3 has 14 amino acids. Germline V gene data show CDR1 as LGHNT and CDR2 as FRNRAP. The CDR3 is CASGLGGILTEAFF. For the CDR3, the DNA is TGTGCTAGTGGCCTAGGGGGTATTTTGACTGAAGCTTTCTTT.

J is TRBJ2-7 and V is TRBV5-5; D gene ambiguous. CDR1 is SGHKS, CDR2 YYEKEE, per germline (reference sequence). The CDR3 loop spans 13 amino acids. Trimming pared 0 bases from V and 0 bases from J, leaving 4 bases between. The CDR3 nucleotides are TGTGCCAGCAGCTTGGCTACCTCCTACGAGCAGTACTTC. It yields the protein CASSLATSYEQYF. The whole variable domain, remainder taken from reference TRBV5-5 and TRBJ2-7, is DAGVTQSPTHLIKTRGQQVTLRCSPISGHKSVSWYQQVLGQGPQFIFQYYEKEERGRGNFPDRFSARQFPNYSSELNVNALLLGDSALYLCASSLATSYEQYFGPGTRLTVT.

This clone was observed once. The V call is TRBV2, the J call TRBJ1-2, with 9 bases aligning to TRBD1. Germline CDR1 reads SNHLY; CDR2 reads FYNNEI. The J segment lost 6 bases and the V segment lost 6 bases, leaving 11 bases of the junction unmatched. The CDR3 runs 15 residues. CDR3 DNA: TGTGCCAGCAGGGAACAGGGGGCGTGGGTCCATGGCTACACCTTC. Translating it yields CASREQGAWVHGYTF.

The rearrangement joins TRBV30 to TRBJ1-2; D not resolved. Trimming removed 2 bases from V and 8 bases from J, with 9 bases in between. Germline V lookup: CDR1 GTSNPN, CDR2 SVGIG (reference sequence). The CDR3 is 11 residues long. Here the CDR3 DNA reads TGTGCCTGGAGTCTTAGACTGGGCTACACCTTC. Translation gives CAWSLRLGYTF.

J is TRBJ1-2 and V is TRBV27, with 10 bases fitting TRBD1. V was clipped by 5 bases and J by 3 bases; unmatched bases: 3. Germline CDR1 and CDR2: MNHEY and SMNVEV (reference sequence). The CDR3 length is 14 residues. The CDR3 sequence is CASSPGTGDYGYTF. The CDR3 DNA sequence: TGTGCCAGCAGTCCAGGGACAGGGGACTATGGCTACACCTTC.